The 30 T cell receptor beta chains below come from one sample, sequenced in a study of cytomegalovirus exposure and HLA in healthy donors. Libraries were prepared by immunoSEQ multiplex PCR; TCRdb keeps only in-frame clonotypes and omits some of them. The data contain roughly 220,000 clones, just over 90% of them seen just once; the ten biggest clones take up approximately 1.1%. Source material: PBMCs. The receptors were gathered from a woman younger than 30 in good health and CMV-seronegative.

V usage is TRBV19 and J usage is TRBJ1-3, with D possibly matching TRBD1 (5 bases). The CDR3 loop spans 14 amino acids. Trimming shortened V by 7 bases and J by 1 base, and 11 bases separated the two germline ends. Germline V gene data show CDR1 as LNHDA and CDR2 as SQIVND (reference sequence). CDR3 sequence (DNA): TGTGCCAGTATCCCCAAGGGGTCTGGAAACACCATATATTTT. Its translation: CASIPKGSGNTIYF. The whole variable domain, filled in from reference TRBV19 and TRBJ1-3, reads DGGITQSPKYLFRKEGQNVTLSCEQNLNHDAMYWYRQDPGQGLRLIYYSQIVNDFQKGDIAEGYSVSREKKESFPLTVTSAQKNPTAFYLCASIPKGSGNTIYFGEGSWLTVV.

The V call is TRBV19, the J call TRBJ1-2; D unresolved. The CDR3 has 13 residues. In germline, CDR1 is LNHDA, CDR2 SQIVND (reference sequence). V gave up 6 bases and J gave up 5 bases, with 13 bases separating them. The CDR3 sequence is CASSPDGGYGYTF. In DNA, the CDR3 is TGTGCCAGTAGCCCCGACGGCGGTTATGGCTACACCTTC. Filled out from reference TRBV19 and TRBJ1-2, the complete variable domain reads DGGITQSPKYLFRKEGQNVTLSCEQNLNHDAMYWYRQDPGQGLRLIYYSQIVNDFQKGDIAEGYSVSREKKESFPLTVTSAQKNPTAFYLCASSPDGGYGYTFGSGTRLTVV.

The rearrangement links TRBV19 to TRBJ1-4; 8 bases are shared with TRBD1. The CDR3 runs to 14 residues. V lost 6 bases and J lost 7; bases outside the gene matches: 7. Germline assignment: CDR1 LNHDA and CDR2 SQIVND (reference sequence). The chain's CDR3 is CASRVRQGREKLFF. DNA of the CDR3: TGTGCCAGTAGGGTACGACAGGGGCGTGAAAAACTGTTTTTT.

The CDR3 DNA sequence: TGTGCCAGTAGTCATCGACAGGGACCGAACACTGAAGCTTTCTTT. Translated: CASSHRQGPNTEAFF. This chain uses TRBV19 with TRBJ1-1; 7 positions match TRBD1. The CDR3 runs 15 residues. Germline CDR1 LNHDA, CDR2 SQIVND (reference sequence). With V trimmed by 5 bases and J by 1 base, 7 bases remained unmatched.

This clone was found once. V is TRBV5-1 and J is TRBJ1-1; tentatively, D is TRBD1 (6 bases). V lost 1 base, J lost 0 bases, and 16 bases lay in between. The CDR3 consists of 17 residues. Germline V lookup: CDR1 SGHRS, CDR2 YFSETQ. This chain's CDR3 is CASSLRGSTAMNTEAFF. The CDR3 region has the DNA TGCGCCAGCAGCTTGAGGGGGTCGACAGCCATGAACACTGAAGCTTTCTTT.

The V and J genes are TRBV27 and TRBJ2-7; 8 positions agree with TRBD1. Germline assignment: CDR1 MNHEY and CDR2 SMNVEV (reference sequence). The V segment lost 5 bases and the J segment 0 bases; nucleotides outside the gene matches: 3. CDR3 length equals 14 residues. CDR3 sequence (DNA): TGTGCCAGCAGTACGACAGGGGCCTCCTACGAGCAGTACTTC. Its translation is CASSTTGASYEQYF.

The DNA of the CDR3 is TGTGCCAGCAGCTTGGTCGCACTAGCGGGAGCGGGCAATGAGCAGTTCTTC. Its translation is CASSLVALAGAGNEQFF. The rearrangement joins TRBV5-6 to TRBJ2-1, with 11 bases fitting TRBD2. Germline CDR1 SGHDT, CDR2 YYEEEE. The CDR3 loop spans 17 amino acids. With V trimmed by 0 bases and J by 6 bases, 8 bases remained unmatched.

The rearrangement links TRBV18 to TRBJ1-1; TRBD1 matches 9 bases. The trim removed 3 bases at V and 0 bases at J, leaving 5 bases unmatched. Germline CDR1 and CDR2: KGHSH and LQKENI. The CDR3 loop spans 16 amino acids. This CDR3 reads CASSPDRGIMNTEAFF. The CDR3 bases are TGTGCCAGCTCACCGGACAGGGGCATCATGAACACTGAAGCTTTCTTT. Supplemented by reference TRBV18 and TRBJ1-1, the full variable domain reads NAGVMQNPRHLVRRRGQEARLRCSPMKGHSHVYWYRQLPEEGLKFMVYLQKENIIDESGMPKERFSAEFPKEGPSILRIQQVVRGDSAAYFCASSPDRGIMNTEAFFGQGTRLTVV.

The chain uses TRBV27 and TRBJ1-1, with a possible D match to TRBD1 (5 bases). V lost 7 bases to trimming and J lost 0 bases, with 15 bases between them. The CDR3 consists of 15 residues. Per the germline V gene, CDR1 is MNHEY and CDR2 is SMNVEV (reference sequence). In DNA, the CDR3 is TGTGCCAGCAATTTCCAGGGCCAAATGAACACTGAAGCTTTCTTT. Its protein is CASNFQGQMNTEAFF.

V usage is TRBV4-1 and J usage is TRBJ2-1; a weak D match, TRBD1 (6 bases). Deletions cut 8 bases from V and 5 bases from J, with 19 bases between. Germline lookup yields CDR1 MGHRA and CDR2 YSYEKL. CDR3 length equals 15 residues. The CDR3 DNA sequence: TGCGCCAGCGCTACCTCCGGGACACAGCACAATGAGCAGTTCTTC. Its protein product is CASATSGTQHNEQFF.

As to this clone: Other DNA sequences from this sample encode an identical CDR3 as well. V gene TRBV11-2 combines with J gene TRBJ2-7; 11 bases match TRBD2. Germline CDR1 is SGHAT and CDR2 is FQNNGV. J lost 2 bases, V lost 1 base, and 1 base had no gene match. The CDR3 has 15 amino acids. The CDR3 is CASSLGLAGTYEQYF. The CDR3 DNA is TGTGCCAGCAGCTTAGGACTAGCGGGGACCTACGAGCAGTACTTC.

V and J are TRBV6-1 and TRBJ1-2; 7 positions agree with TRBD1. V trimming: 4 bases; J trimming: 6 bases; junction bases outside the gene matches: 8. The CDR3 consists of 14 residues. Germline CDR1 MNHNS, CDR2 SASEGT. CDR3 region: CASSGIEGADGYTF. In nucleotides, the CDR3 is TGTGCCAGCAGTGGGATCGAGGGGGCGGATGGCTACACCTTC.

The CDR3 reads CASKALGGNEQFF. The CDR3 nucleotides read TGTGCCAGCAAAGCTTTGGGGGGCAATGAGCAGTTCTTC. The chain uses TRBV19 and TRBJ2-1; TRBD2 is a possible D gene (6 bases). The V end was cut by 9 bases, the J end by 6 bases, with 15 bases between. CDR3 length: 13 residues. Germline CDR1 LNHDA, CDR2 SQIVND (reference sequence).

The V gene is TRBV11-1, the J gene TRBJ1-1; 8 nucleotides agree with TRBD1. V was pared by 4 bases and J by 7 bases, with 8 bases of the junction left unmatched. This CDR3 is built from 14 residues. Per germline, CDR1 SGHAT and CDR2 FQDESV (reference sequence). CDR3 in amino acids: CASSSRQGTSEAFF. In DNA form, the CDR3 reads TGTGCCAGCAGCTCACGACAGGGGACCAGTGAAGCTTTCTTT. The whole variable domain, filled in from reference TRBV11-1 and TRBJ1-1, reads EAEVAQSPRYKITEKSQAVAFWCDPISGHATLYWYRQILGQGPELLVQFQDESVVDDSQLPKDRFSAERLKGVDSTLKIQPAELGDSAMYLCASSSRQGTSEAFFGQGTRLTVV.

The rearrangement links TRBV19 to TRBJ2-4; D uncertain. V gave up 5 bases and J gave up 11 bases, with 10 bases separating them. The CDR3 is 11 amino acids. Germline V gene data show CDR1 as LNHDA and CDR2 as SQIVND (reference sequence). This chain's CDR3 is CASSLGALQYF. CDR3 DNA sequence: TGTGCCAGTAGTTTAGGCGCCCTTCAGTACTTC.

This chain links TRBV7-9 with TRBJ2-1; 9 bases are a match to TRBD2. J lost 15 bases, V lost 1 base, and 10 bases had no gene match. The CDR3 loop spans 14 amino acids. In germline, CDR1 is SEHNR, CDR2 FQNEAQ (reference sequence). The CDR3 coding sequence is TGTGCCAGCAGCTTAGATGCTAGCGGGGAGCAGCCGTTCTTC. It codes for CASSLDASGEQPFF.

V gene TRBV30 combines with J gene TRBJ2-1, with 7 bases lining up with TRBD2. CDR3 length equals 18 residues. Germline loops: CDR1 GTSNPN, CDR2 SVGIG (reference sequence). V dropped 1 base and J dropped 0; count of bases not matched to a gene: 12. The CDR3 reads CAWSGGGRRTSSYNEQFF. The CDR3 bases are TGTGCCTGGAGTGGGGGAGGGAGACGAACGAGCTCCTACAATGAGCAGTTCTTC.

This clone was seen a single time. The chain carries TRBV7-6 and TRBJ1-1; D is perhaps TRBD1 (6 bases). CDR1 and CDR2 from the germline V gene are SGHVS and FNYEAQ. Trimming removed 1 base from V and 2 bases from J, with 14 bases in between. This CDR3 has 16 amino acids. CDR3 nucleotide sequence: TGTGCCAGCAGCTTAGGGGCAGGGGTGGGTAACACTGAAGCTTTCTTT. This translates into CASSLGAGVGNTEAFF.

The chain carries TRBV30 and TRBJ2-7; unclear D gene. From germline, CDR1 is GTSNPN and CDR2 SVGIG (reference sequence). This CDR3 contains 13 residues. Trimming pared 1 base from V and 0 bases from J, leaving 7 bases between. In DNA, the CDR3 is TGTGCCTGGAGTGGGGCGACCTCCTACGAGCAGTACTTC. Its protein product is CAWSGATSYEQYF.

The chain employs TRBV25-1 and TRBJ2-1; 7 nucleotides align to TRBD2. J gave up 5 bases and V 4 bases, and 5 bases lay outside the gene matches. CDR1 is MGHDK, CDR2 SYGVNS, per germline. This CDR3 contains 14 residues. CDR3 region: CASSGWGGDNEQFF. The DNA of the CDR3 is TGTGCCAGCAGTGGGTGGGGAGGGGACAATGAGCAGTTCTTC.

This rearrangement joins TRBV19 to TRBJ1-1; D remains unclear. The germline gives CDR1 LNHDA, CDR2 SQIVND (reference sequence). This CDR3 comprises 12 residues. V shed 10 bases and J shed 0 bases, with 9 bases lying between them. The CDR3 here is CATATVNTEAFF. CDR3 nucleotides: TGTGCCACCGCGACTGTGAACACTGAAGCTTTCTTT.

The V gene is TRBV2, the J gene TRBJ1-2; 7 bases line up with TRBD1. V dropped 4 bases and J dropped 5; count of bases not matched to a gene: 13. The CDR3 is 16 amino acids. CDR1 and CDR2 from the germline V gene are SNHLY and FYNNEI. The CDR3 DNA sequence: TGTGCCAGCAGTGTGGGAACAGGGGTAGGCCTATATGGCTACACCTTC. Protein product: CASSVGTGVGLYGYTF.

This clone was detected a few times. The V gene is TRBV5-1, the J gene TRBJ1-1; 10 bases are a match to TRBD1. The trim removed 3 bases at V and 0 bases at J, leaving 5 bases unmatched. The CDR3 sequence is 16 residues long. CDR1 and CDR2 from the germline V gene are SGHRS and YFSETQ. As DNA, the CDR3 is TGCGCCAGCAGCTCGGGACAGGGGTCCATGAACACTGAAGCTTTCTTT. Translation: CASSSGQGSMNTEAFF.

The chain is built from TRBV30 and TRBJ2-5, with D possibly TRBD1 on 6 matching bases. CDR3 length equals 13 residues. Germline-derived CDR1 and CDR2 are GTSNPN and SVGIG (reference sequence). V lost 3 bases to trimming and J lost 5 bases, with 13 bases between them. The CDR3 region has the DNA TGTGCCTGGAGAGGCCAGGGGTGGGAGACCCAGTACTTC. It codes for CAWRGQGWETQYF.

The chain is built from TRBV11-2 and TRBJ2-2, with 10 bases lining up with TRBD2. Germline trimming cut 6 bases from V and 4 bases from J; bases unmatched to any gene: 8. CDR1 and CDR2 (germline): SGHAT, FQNNGV. The CDR3 extends over 16 amino acids. The chain's CDR3 is CASSSLAGGVTGELFF. CDR3 nucleotides: TGTGCCAGCAGTTCTTTAGCGGGAGGCGTCACCGGGGAGCTGTTTTTT.

The genes are TRBV7-9 and TRBJ1-2, with TRBD1 matching over 7 bases. The CDR3 has 15 residues. V was pared by 3 bases and J by 6 bases, with 10 bases of the junction left unmatched. Germline CDR1 is SEHNR and CDR2 is FQNEAQ (reference sequence). CDR3 amino acids: CASSLFGRRGNGYTF. The CDR3 bases are TGTGCCAGCAGCTTGTTCGGGCGCAGGGGGAATGGCTACACCTTC.

The J gene is TRBJ1-6, the V gene TRBV11-2; possibly TRBD1 for D (5 bases). V lost 3 bases and J lost 2, with 14 bases in between. Germline lookup yields CDR1 SGHAT and CDR2 FQNNGV. The CDR3 totals 17 residues. Here the CDR3 reads CASSFKGVQAYNSPLHF. CDR3 sequence (DNA): TGTGCCAGCAGCTTTAAAGGGGTTCAGGCCTATAATTCACCCCTCCACTTT. Filled out from reference TRBV11-2 and TRBJ1-6, the complete variable domain reads EAGVAQSPRYKIIEKRQSVAFWCNPISGHATLYWYQQILGQGPKLLIQFQNNGVVDDSQLPKDRFSAERLKGVDSTLKIQPAKLEDSAVYLCASSFKGVQAYNSPLHFGNGTRLTVT.

This clone has only one observation. The chain couples TRBV5-4 to TRBJ2-1; 11 nucleotides agree with TRBD1. Germline-derived CDR1 and CDR2 are SGHNT and YYREEE (reference sequence). This CDR3 has 14 amino acids. Trimming took 2 bases from V and 8 from J; bases not matched to a gene: 3. The CDR3 region is CASSFGQGAYEQFF. DNA for the CDR3: TGTGCCAGCAGCTTCGGACAGGGGGCATATGAGCAGTTCTTC.

The chain recombines TRBV6-5 with TRBJ1-1; TRBD1 is a possible D gene (6 bases). Germline V gene sequence: CDR1 MNHEY, CDR2 SVGAGI. Trimming removed 4 bases at V and 4 bases at J, with 16 bases between. This CDR3 is 15 amino acids long. CDR3 sequence reads: CASSSDRGRRTEAFF. The CDR3 coding sequence is TGTGCCAGCAGTTCGGACAGAGGGAGACGCACTGAAGCTTTCTTT.

This clone was detected once. The V and J genes are TRBV5-1 and TRBJ2-1; 11 positions match TRBD2. V was clipped by 4 bases and J by 3 bases; unmatched bases: 15. Germline CDR1 and CDR2: SGHRS and YFSETQ. The CDR3 is made up of 19 amino acids. In DNA form, the CDR3 reads TGCGCCAGCAGCCCGGGACTAGCGGCTTGGAACCCCTTCTACAATGAGCAGTTCTTC. Protein sequence: CASSPGLAAWNPFYNEQFF. Filled out from reference TRBV5-1 and TRBJ2-1, the complete variable domain reads KAGVTQTPRYLIKTRGQQVTLSCSPISGHRSVSWYQQTPGQGLQFLFEYFSETQRNKGNFPGRFSGRQFSNSRSEMNVSTLELGDSALYLCASSPGLAAWNPFYNEQFFGPGTRLTVL.